This TCR beta chain derives from a study of T cells in Graves' hyperthyroidism and ophthalmopathy. Regions amplified from RNA transcripts were the TCR beta CDR3 regions. A set of HTBI primers served as the primers for a first-round RT-PCR of the TCR CDR3. TCRdb processed the multiplex PCR reads anew with MiXCR; each CDR3 protein has one entry. This repertoire shows roughly 500,000 distinct CDR3 sequences, about 46% found once; its top ten account for around 47%. Study findings and constraints: Model output signaled ophthalmopathy a median 6.5 months ahead of onset. Stable hyperthyroidism was told apart from ophthalmopathy by a model built on 13 V-J features. Most thyroid clonotypes expanded above 0.001 were also detected in blood.

CDR3 length: 19 residues. Germline V gene data show CDR1 as SGHRS and CDR2 as YFSETQ. J lost 6 bases, V lost 3 bases, and 11 bases had no gene match. The diagnoses drew upon clinical symptoms, serum thyroxine and TRAb, thyroid ultrasound and orbital computed tomography. Notes on this clonotype: Its antigen is currently unknown.

What was sequenced was peripheral blood or thyroid tissue (not recorded which). The genes are TRBV5-1 and TRBJ2-6, with 14 bases aligning to TRBD2. The clonotype comes from an adult woman with Graves' disease, either hyperthyroidism or ophthalmopathy (not recorded which). The CDR3 loop is CASSYEPGLAGVVANVLTF. CDR3 DNA: TGCGCCAGCAGCTACGAACCGGGACTAGCGGGAGTTGTGGCCAACGTCCTGACTTTC. The whole variable domain, filled in from reference TRBV5-1 and TRBJ2-6, reads KAGVTQTPRYLIKTRGQQVTLSCSPISGHRSVSWYQQTPGQGLQFLFEYFSETQRNKGNFPGRFSGRQFSNSRSEMNVSTLELGDSALYLCASSYEPGLAGVVANVLTFGAGSRLTVL.